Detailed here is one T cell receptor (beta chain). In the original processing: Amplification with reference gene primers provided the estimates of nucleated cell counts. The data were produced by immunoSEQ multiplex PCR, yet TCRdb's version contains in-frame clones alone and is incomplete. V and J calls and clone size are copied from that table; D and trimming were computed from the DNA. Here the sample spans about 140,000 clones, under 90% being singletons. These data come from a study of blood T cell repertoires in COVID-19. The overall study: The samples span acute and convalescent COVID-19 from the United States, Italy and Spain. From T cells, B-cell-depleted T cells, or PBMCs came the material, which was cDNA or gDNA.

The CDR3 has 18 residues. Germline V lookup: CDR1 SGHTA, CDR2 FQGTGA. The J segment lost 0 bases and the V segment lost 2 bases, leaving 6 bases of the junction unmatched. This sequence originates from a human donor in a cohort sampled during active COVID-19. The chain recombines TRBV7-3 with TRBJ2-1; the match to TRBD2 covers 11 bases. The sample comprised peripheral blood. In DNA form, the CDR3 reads TGTGCCAGCAGCTTATTCACTAGCGGGGGTTACTCCTACAATGAGCAGTTCTTC. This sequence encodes CASSLFTSGGYSYNEQFF.